Listed here are 32 T cell receptor beta chains from one sample, sequenced in a study of CD8+ T cells in alopecia areata. Sequencing relied on a cDNA template that was reverse transcribed from extracted RNA. Profiling relied on immunoSEQ multiplex PCR, and the TCRdb table lists in-frame clones only, not all of them. This repertoire shows about 180,000 clones, roughly 65% found once; its top ten account for over 1.5%. Material: CD4+ T cells sorted from blood, obtained at week 0. The receptors were gathered from a human donor with alopecia areata.

As for this clone: The same CDR3 also results from other DNA sequences found in this sample. The chain uses TRBV25-1 and TRBJ1-2; tentatively, D is TRBD1 (5 bases). Trimming took off 4 bases at V and 2 bases at J, with 8 bases between the two ends. The V gene's germline CDR1 is MGHDK and CDR2 SYGVNS. This CDR3 comprises 13 residues. The DNA of the CDR3 is TGTGCCAGCAGTGTAGCAGGGAACTATGGCTACACCTTC. It specifies CASSVAGNYGYTF.

CDR3 loop: CASSVGLAGANVLTF. The CDR3 DNA is TGTGCCAGCAGCGTCGGACTAGCTGGGGCCAACGTCCTGACTTTC. The chain joins TRBV2 to TRBJ2-6; TRBD2 agrees at 7 bases. V trimming: 6 bases; J trimming: 2 bases; junction bases outside the gene matches: 4. CDR1 is SNHLY, CDR2 FYNNEI, per germline. The CDR3 spans 15 residues.

The chain has TRBV5-1 and TRBJ2-6, with D unresolved. V was pared by 0 bases and J by 0 bases, with 4 bases between. CDR3 length: 15 amino acids. Germline CDR1 reads SGHRS; CDR2 reads YFSETQ. CDR3 DNA sequence: TGCGCCAGCAGCTTGGTTGCCTCTGGGGCCAACGTCCTGACTTTC. It encodes CASSLVASGANVLTF.

The rearrangement uses TRBV30 and TRBJ1-2, with D possibly being TRBD1 (6 bases). Looked up from germline, CDR1 is GTSNPN and CDR2 is SVGIG (reference sequence). V lost 5 bases and J lost 4, with 11 bases in between. The CDR3 is 12 amino acids. Written as DNA, the CDR3 is TGTGCCTGGTATGGGGGCAGCTATGGCTACACCTTC. Protein sequence: CAWYGGSYGYTF.

The rearrangement links TRBV29-1 to TRBJ2-5; D is perhaps TRBD1 (5 bases). Germline lookup yields CDR1 SQVTM and CDR2 ANQGSEA. The CDR3 sequence is 12 residues long. Trimming removed 8 bases at V and 1 base at J, with 11 bases between. DNA of the CDR3: TGCAGCTTCCGACAGTCCCAAGAGACCCAGTACTTC. Translation: CSFRQSQETQYF. The full variable domain, its missing parts supplied by reference TRBV29-1 and TRBJ2-5, is SAVISQKPSRDICQRGTSLTIQCQVDSQVTMMFWYRQQPGQSLTLIATANQGSEATYESGFVIDKFPISRPNLTFSTLTVSNMSPEDSSIYLCSFRQSQETQYFGPGTRLLVL.

The chain links TRBV4-3 to TRBJ2-3; 11 bases agree with TRBD1. Per germline, CDR1 LGHNA and CDR2 YSLEER. The CDR3 spans 14 residues. Losses at the gene ends were 4 bases for V and 5 bases for J; bases not matched to a gene: 2. CDR3 sequence (DNA): TGCGCCAGCAGCCGGGACAGGGGGGAAGATACGCAGTATTTT. It is translated as CASSRDRGEDTQYF.

In this sample, this clone turned up a few times. This chain uses TRBV7-8 with TRBJ1-5, with D hard to call. V gave up 2 bases and J gave up 9 bases, with 11 bases separating them. From germline, CDR1 is SGHVS and CDR2 FQNEAQ. CDR3 length: 13 residues. CDR3 region: CASSLQSMRPQHF. The CDR3 region has the DNA TGTGCCAGCAGCTTACAGTCGATGCGGCCCCAGCATTTT.

V is TRBV9 and J is TRBJ1-6, with 9 bases lining up with TRBD1. The V gene's germline CDR1 is SGDLS and CDR2 YYNGEE. V trimming: 3 bases; J trimming: 7 bases; junction bases outside the gene matches: 8. This CDR3 region has 16 residues. Here the CDR3 reads CASSATGGLENSPLHF. The CDR3 region has the DNA TGTGCCAGCAGCGCTACAGGGGGCCTTGAAAATTCACCCCTCCACTTT.

This clone was seen more than once but under ten times. This chain uses TRBV19 with TRBJ1-2; D ambiguous. The CDR3 is 15 residues long. Germline V gene lookup returns CDR1 LNHDA and CDR2 SQIVND (reference sequence). Trimming stripped 3 bases from V and 0 bases from J, with 11 bases between. The CDR3 sequence is CASSIGLGANYGYTF. In DNA form, the CDR3 reads TGTGCCAGTAGTATCGGGTTGGGCGCTAACTATGGCTACACCTTC.

J is TRBJ2-3 and V is TRBV29-1; TRBD2 is a possible D gene (5 bases). V was pared by 4 bases and J by 6 bases, with 17 bases between. Germline CDR1 SQVTM, CDR2 ANQGSEA. This CDR3 has 14 amino acids. CDR3 DNA: TGCAGCGTTGCCGGGATACTCATAGCTGATACGCAGTATTTT. It specifies CSVAGILIADTQYF.

The chain is built from TRBV27 and TRBJ1-2, with 8 bases identical to TRBD1. V shed 3 bases, J shed 5 bases, and the junction held 2 bases outside the gene matches. CDR3 size: 13 residues. Germline CDR1 MNHEY, CDR2 SMNVEV (reference sequence). The CDR3 region has the DNA TGTGCCAGCAGTTTTACAGGGGGTTATGGCTACACCTTC. Protein product: CASSFTGGYGYTF.

This clone was detected a few times. J is TRBJ1-2 and V is TRBV29-1; 10 nucleotides line up with TRBD1. V shed 7 bases, J shed 6 bases, and the junction held 11 bases outside the gene matches. CDR1 and CDR2 from the germline V gene are SQVTM and ANQGSEA. CDR3 size: 14 residues. The CDR3 region has the DNA TGCAGCGCCACCCGGGGACAGGGGAATGATGGCTACACCTTC. It translates to CSATRGQGNDGYTF.

This clone was counted only a few times. V is TRBV29-1 and J is TRBJ2-7, with no clear D. The V end lost 2 bases, the J end lost 5 bases, and 13 bases lay between the germline ends. The CDR3 sequence is 13 residues long. CDR1 SQVTM and CDR2 ANQGSEA come from the germline V gene. As DNA, the CDR3 is TGCAGCGTTGAAAGGGAAGTCCCCAACGAGCAGTACTTC. This gives the protein CSVEREVPNEQYF.

The genes are TRBV4-3 and TRBJ1-6; D is uncertain. Germline V gene sequence: CDR1 LGHNA, CDR2 YSLEER. The CDR3 contains 18 residues. Trimming took 0 bases from V and 0 from J, leaving 12 bases between them. The CDR3 protein is CASSQELGRSSYNSPLHF. The CDR3 DNA reads TGCGCCAGCAGCCAAGAGTTGGGCAGAAGCTCCTATAATTCACCCCTCCACTTT.

The V gene is TRBV4-1, the J gene TRBJ2-7, with D unresolved. Germline V gives CDR1 MGHRA, CDR2 YSYEKL. There are 13 residues in the CDR3. Trimming shortened V by 5 bases and J by 6 bases, and 14 bases separated the two germline ends. The CDR3 reads CASSNRIFGEQYF. The CDR3 coding sequence is TGCGCCAGCAGCAACAGAATATTCGGCGAGCAGTACTTC.

The chain joins TRBV30 to TRBJ1-5, with TRBD1 matching over 7 bases. Germline lookup yields CDR1 GTSNPN and CDR2 SVGIG (reference sequence). The V and J ends lost 5 bases and 10 bases, in that order; junction bases with no gene match: 11. This CDR3 is built from 13 residues. CDR3 region: CAWEHGTEQPQHF. The CDR3 DNA follows: TGTGCCTGGGAACACGGGACAGAACAACCCCAGCATTTT.

By share, this clone ranks as medium-sized. This chain connects TRBV4-3 to TRBJ2-3; D is unclear. The germline V and J ends were trimmed by 1 base and 6 bases, with 8 bases remaining between them. Germline lookup yields CDR1 LGHNA and CDR2 YSLEER. CDR3 size: 13 residues. The CDR3 reads CASSQAGRDTQYF. CDR3 nucleotides: TGCGCCAGCAGCCAAGCTGGGCGCGATACGCAGTATTTT.

This clone was detected only a few times. The rearrangement joins TRBV2 to TRBJ1-1; D may be TRBD1 (5 bases). Germline V gene data show CDR1 as SNHLY and CDR2 as FYNNEI. This CDR3 has 13 amino acids. V was cut by 7 bases and J by 4 bases, with 13 bases left in between. This CDR3 is CASNGEGITEAFF. In DNA form, the CDR3 reads TGTGCCAGCAATGGTGAGGGGATCACTGAAGCTTTCTTT.

The gene calls are TRBV5-1 and TRBJ1-1; a weak D match, TRBD1 (6 bases). CDR3 length: 12 residues. CDR1 is SGHRS, CDR2 YFSETQ, per germline. Trimming stripped 3 bases from V and 10 bases from J, with 13 bases between. For the CDR3, the DNA is TGCGCCAGCAGCTGGGAGGGACAAGGAGCTTTCTTT. It encodes CASSWEGQGAFF.

The rearrangement links TRBV29-1 to TRBJ1-2, with 7 nucleotides matching TRBD1. CDR1 and CDR2 from the germline V gene are SQVTM and ANQGSEA. With V trimmed by 7 bases and J by 0 bases, 5 bases remained unmatched. This CDR3 contains 13 residues. DNA of the CDR3: TGCAGCGGGGTGGACAGGACTAACTATGGCTACACCTTC. It encodes CSGVDRTNYGYTF.

CDR3 DNA sequence: TGTGCCAGCTCACCCCGAGACAGGGATGGCTACACCTTC. It translates to CASSPRDRDGYTF. The rearrangement joins TRBV18 to TRBJ1-2, with 7 bases identical to TRBD1. CDR3 length: 13 residues. The germline gives CDR1 KGHSH, CDR2 LQKENI. V shed 3 bases, J shed 6 bases, and the junction held 4 bases outside the gene matches. Full variable domain (remainder filled in from reference TRBV18 and TRBJ1-2): NAGVMQNPRHLVRRRGQEARLRCSPMKGHSHVYWYRQLPEEGLKFMVYLQKENIIDESGMPKERFSAEFPKEGPSILRIQQVVRGDSAAYFCASSPRDRDGYTFGSGTRLTVV.

The chain uses TRBV30 and TRBJ2-5, with D tentatively TRBD1 or TRBD2 (7 bases each). The CDR3 extends over 14 amino acids. Germline V lookup: CDR1 GTSNPN, CDR2 SVGIG (reference sequence). This chain's CDR3 is CGMRAGQTQETQYF. The CDR3 nucleotides are TGTGGCATGAGAGCGGGACAGACCCAAGAGACCCAGTACTTC.

The chain couples TRBV25-1 to TRBJ2-1; D uncertain. The CDR3 spans 13 residues. The germline V gene has CDR1 MGHDK and CDR2 SYGVNS. Trimming shortened V by 3 bases and J by 9 bases, and 12 bases separated the two germline ends. CDR3 residues: CASSDLRASEQFF. The CDR3 DNA follows: TGTGCCAGCAGTGACCTTAGGGCAAGTGAGCAGTTCTTC. The entire variable domain, with the rest obtained from reference TRBV25-1 and TRBJ2-1, is as follows: EADIYQTPRYLVIGTGKKITLECSQTMGHDKMYWYQQDPGMELHLIHYSYGVNSTEKGDLSSESTVSRIRTEHFPLTLESARPSHTSQYLCASSDLRASEQFFGPGTRLTVL.

CDR3 in amino acids: CASSSQGSTDTQYF. The CDR3, as DNA: TGTGCCAGCAGTAGCCAGGGTAGCACAGATACGCAGTATTTT. V is TRBV27 and J is TRBJ2-3; TRBD1 might be the D (5 bases). Germline V gene sequence: CDR1 MNHEY, CDR2 SMNVEV (reference sequence). Trimming removed 5 bases from V and 0 bases from J, with 9 bases in between. The CDR3 totals 14 residues.

The CDR3 here is CSVGQGPNSPLHF. As DNA, the CDR3 is TGCAGCGTTGGTCAGGGACCAAATTCACCCCTCCACTTT. The chain employs TRBV29-1 and TRBJ1-6, with D perhaps TRBD1 (5 bases). CDR3 length: 13 residues. Trimming shortened V by 4 bases and J by 7 bases, and 11 bases separated the two germline ends. Germline CDR1 and CDR2: SQVTM and ANQGSEA.

This chain uses TRBV20-1 with TRBJ2-5; D perhaps matches TRBD1 (6 bases). The CDR3 covers 11 residues. V lost 6 bases and J lost 3, with 8 bases in between. Germline V gene sequence: CDR1 DFQATT, CDR2 SNEGSKA (reference sequence). The CDR3 sequence is CSADSKETQYF. The DNA for the CDR3 is TGCAGTGCGGACAGTAAAGAGACCCAGTACTTC.

The V call is TRBV29-1, the J call TRBJ1-2, with 7 bases lining up with TRBD1. Germline assignment: CDR1 SQVTM and CDR2 ANQGSEA. V shed 4 bases, J shed 7 bases, and the junction held 6 bases outside the gene matches. The CDR3 is made up of 12 amino acids. CDR3 residues: CSVAQGDGGYTF. The CDR3 DNA sequence: TGCAGCGTTGCGCAGGGGGATGGTGGCTACACCTTC.

A few counts support this clone. This rearrangement joins TRBV11-2 to TRBJ2-4, with 8 bases fitting TRBD2. The CDR3 spans 16 residues. The J segment lost 0 bases and the V segment lost 7 bases, leaving 8 bases of the junction unmatched. Germline V gene lookup returns CDR1 SGHAT and CDR2 FQNNGV. The CDR3 nucleotides are TGTGCCAGCACTCCCGGCGGGAGGCTAGCCAAAAACATTCAGTACTTC. Protein product: CASTPGGRLAKNIQYF.

As concerns this clone: The sample holds other DNA sequences that translate to the same CDR3. The CDR3 nucleotides read TGCAGCGTTGAACGGCATCTGAACACTGAAGCTTTCTTT. It yields the protein CSVERHLNTEAFF. The chain uses TRBV29-1 and TRBJ1-1; D unresolved. Trimming pared 2 bases from V and 0 bases from J, leaving 7 bases between. Germline V CDR1 and CDR2: SQVTM, ANQGSEA. The CDR3 extends over 13 amino acids.

The table lists this clone with a few counts. This chain uses TRBV29-1 with TRBJ1-1, with D hard to call. Germline V gene lookup returns CDR1 SQVTM and CDR2 ANQGSEA. This CDR3 spans 12 amino acids. V lost 4 bases and J 0 bases, leaving 6 bases between the germline ends. This chain's CDR3 is CSVARVNTEAFF. CDR3 sequence (DNA): TGCAGCGTTGCGAGGGTGAACACTGAAGCTTTCTTT. Full variable domain (missing parts from reference TRBV29-1 and TRBJ1-1): SAVISQKPSRDICQRGTSLTIQCQVDSQVTMMFWYRQQPGQSLTLIATANQGSEATYESGFVIDKFPISRPNLTFSTLTVSNMSPEDSSIYLCSVARVNTEAFFGQGTRLTVV.

This clone was detected only a few times. The rearrangement links TRBV5-1 to TRBJ2-1; 11 positions match TRBD1. Trimming removed 3 bases from V and 9 bases from J; junction bases left unmatched: 14. CDR3 length equals 17 residues. Looked up from germline, CDR1 is SGHRS and CDR2 is YFSETQ. Here the CDR3 DNA reads TGCGCCAGCAGCTCCAATACCCCGGGACAGGGGGAAGGTGAGCAGTTCTTC. Translated, it gives CASSSNTPGQGEGEQFF.

The gene calls are TRBV10-3 and TRBJ1-2; 7 bases agree with TRBD1. The CDR3 has 13 amino acids. Germline lookup yields CDR1 ENHRY and CDR2 SYGVKD. Trimming took 6 bases from V and 11 from J; bases not matched to a gene: 12. CDR3 coding DNA: TGTGCCATCAGCGGTGACAGGGTGAGCGGGTACACCTTC. Translating gives CAISGDRVSGYTF.